Presented here are 14 T cell receptor beta chains from one specimen sequenced in a study of blood T cells in healthy people across ages. Primed by a sample-barcoded 5' primer and a J-beta primer mix, a second PCR proceeded for 7 to 11 cycles. TCRdb reprocessed the 5' RACE reads via MiXCR and lists one record per CDR3 protein. Found here are 1.5 million or so distinct CDR3 sequences, 42% of them singletons; the top ten hold around 8%. Sequencing was carried out using blood. The receptor set was obtained from a woman under 30 in good health.

This clonotype was seen more than once but under ten times. V is TRBV7-6 and J is TRBJ1-1, with TRBD1 identical over 7 bases. The junction had 7 bases not matched to a gene; V was cut back by 5 bases and J by 1 base. In germline, CDR1 is SGHVS, CDR2 FNYEAQ. The CDR3 spans 15 residues. The CDR3 DNA reads as TGTGCCAGCAGCGTCGGCGGGACAGCGAACACTGAAGCTTTCTTT. Protein sequence: CASSVGGTANTEAFF.

The CDR3 sequence is CASSPTQAKNIQYF. CDR3 nucleotides: TGTGCCAGCAGTCCCACACAGGCCAAAAACATTCAGTACTTC. The gene calls are TRBV6-6 and TRBJ2-4, with D uncertain. There are 14 residues in the CDR3. Germline loops: CDR1 MNHNY, CDR2 SVGAGI (reference sequence). The V gene lost 5 bases and the J gene lost 1 base, with 9 bases spanning the gap.

This clonotype turned up a few times. The gene calls are TRBV9 and TRBJ2-3, with D perhaps matching TRBD1 or TRBD2 (5 bases each). The CDR3 sequence is 15 residues long. CDR1 and CDR2 (germline): SGDLS, YYNGEE. V dropped 0 bases and J dropped 5 bases, with 13 bases sitting between them. CDR3 bases: TGTGCCAGCAGCGTAGAGGGTCTGGGGGTAGATACGCAGTATTTT. It is translated as CASSVEGLGVDTQYF.

The chain joins TRBV20-1 to TRBJ1-1; tentatively, D is TRBD1 (6 bases). Germline assignment: CDR1 DFQATT and CDR2 SNEGSKA (reference sequence). This CDR3 comprises 12 residues. This CDR3 reads CRASPRQAEAFF. The CDR3 coding sequence is TGCAGGGCTTCCCCTCGACAGGCTGAAGCTTTCTTT.

J is TRBJ2-7 and V is TRBV30; possible D gene TRBD2, 6 bases. Trimming cost V 0 bases and J 0 bases, with 15 bases left between them. Germline loops: CDR1 GTSNPN, CDR2 SVGIG (reference sequence). CDR3 size: 16 residues. The CDR3 protein is CAWSVGGYGFSYEQYF. The CDR3 DNA reads TGTGCCTGGAGTGTGGGGGGTTACGGATTCTCCTACGAGCAGTACTTC.

This clonotype was observed a handful of times. The chain links TRBV7-9 to TRBJ2-3; the match to TRBD2 covers 8 bases. The CDR3 is made up of 16 amino acids. The V and J ends lost 5 bases and 4 bases, in that order; junction bases with no gene match: 11. Germline V gene data show CDR1 as SEHNR and CDR2 as FQNEAQ (reference sequence). CDR3 protein: CASSLDTGLEADTQYF. The CDR3 DNA follows: TGTGCCAGCAGCCTTGACACGGGACTAGAAGCAGATACGCAGTATTTT.

In its sample, this clonotype was seen a few times. The chain combines TRBV12-3 or TRBV12-4 with TRBJ1-5, with D uncertain. Trimming removed 9 bases at V and 0 bases at J, with 15 bases between. The CDR3 has 15 amino acids. The chain's CDR3 is CASKFSASSNQPQHF. The CDR3 nucleotides read TGTGCCAGTAAGTTTAGCGCCAGTAGCAATCAGCCCCAGCATTTT.

This clonotype was seen at least ten times. This chain joins TRBV20-1 and TRBJ2-1; D is perhaps TRBD2 (7 bases). This CDR3 comprises 14 residues. V dropped 3 bases and J dropped 6 bases, with 15 bases sitting between them. Per germline, CDR1 DFQATT and CDR2 SNEGSKA (reference sequence). CDR3 loop: CSARVGGPGNEQFF. The CDR3, as DNA: TGCAGTGCTAGGGTGGGGGGGCCTGGCAATGAGCAGTTCTTC.

The V call is TRBV9, the J call TRBJ2-5, with 7 bases identical to TRBD1. The V segment lost 0 bases and the J segment 1 base; nucleotides outside the gene matches: 12. From germline, CDR1 is SGDLS and CDR2 YYNGEE. The CDR3 covers 18 residues. The CDR3 region has the DNA TGTGCCAGCAGCGTAGTGGGCAGGGGGTTATCCCCCCAAGAGACCCAGTACTTC. Its translation: CASSVVGRGLSPQETQYF.

V and J are TRBV5-1 and TRBJ1-2, with a possible D match to TRBD1 (6 bases). The CDR3 sequence is 13 residues long. Germline-derived CDR1 and CDR2 are SGHRS and YFSETQ. Trimming cost V 3 bases and J 5 bases, with 11 bases left between them. DNA for the CDR3: TGCGCCAGCAGCTGGTCGGGGGCATATGGCTACACCTTC. Its protein is CASSWSGAYGYTF. Filled out from reference TRBV5-1 and TRBJ1-2, the complete variable domain reads KAGVTQTPRYLIKTRGQQVTLSCSPISGHRSVSWYQQTPGQGLQFLFEYFSETQRNKGNFPGRFSGRQFSNSRSEMNVSTLELGDSALYLCASSWSGAYGYTFGSGTRLTVV.

DNA of the CDR3: TGCGCCAGCAGAGGGACGGCCGGGGATACGCAGTATTTT. It is translated as CASRGTAGDTQYF. The chain uses TRBV10-1 and TRBJ2-3, with D possibly called TRBD1 or TRBD2 (5 bases each). The ends were cut back, 6 bases at V and 6 bases at J, with 13 bases in the middle. The length of the CDR3 is 13 residues. CDR1 and CDR2 (germline): WNHNN, SYGVQD (reference sequence).

This rearrangement joins TRBV24-1 to TRBJ2-4, with unresolved D. The DNA end is a closer match to TRBJ2-7, so the J assignment may be wrong. Germline V gene data show CDR1 as KGHDR and CDR2 as SFDVKD. The CDR3 totals 13 residues. The CDR3 DNA sequence: TGTGCCACCAGTGATTTGAAGGGTTCCGAGCAGTACTTC. This gives the protein CATSDLKGSEQYF.

In its sample, this clonotype was seen a few times. The V call is TRBV6-1, the J call TRBJ2-7, with TRBD2 as a possible D gene (8 bases). The V gene's germline CDR1 is MNHNS and CDR2 SASEGT. The CDR3 covers 19 residues. The V gene lost 6 bases and the J gene lost 0 bases, with 27 bases spanning the gap. The CDR3 DNA follows: TGTGCCAGCAGAACCGAGCGGGGGACAGCGAAGACTAGCTCCTACGAGCAGTACTTC. It is translated as CASRTERGTAKTSSYEQYF.

This chain uses TRBV4-1 with TRBJ1-5; D is perhaps TRBD1 (5 bases). V lost 2 bases and J 2 bases, leaving 10 bases between the germline ends. The CDR3 is made up of 15 amino acids. Per germline, CDR1 MGHRA and CDR2 YSYEKL. CDR3 DNA: TGCGCCAGCAGCCAACGGGTACAGGGCAATCAGCCCCAGCATTTT. As protein: CASSQRVQGNQPQHF.